The 4 T cell receptor beta chains given below trace back to one sample, sequenced in a study of beta chain features in type 1 diabetes. As every portion of the isolated RNA was reverse transcribed, the sequencing read expressed TCRB transcripts. The data were produced by immunoSEQ multiplex PCR, yet TCRdb's version contains in-frame clones alone and is incomplete. The table records approximately 330,000 clones, about 11% of them present only once. Sequencing was performed on naive CD4+ T cells from blood. The receptors here all came from a woman in her 30s in good health.

This clone was detected only a few times. The chain is built from TRBV5-1 and TRBJ2-7, with TRBD2 as a possible D gene (6 bases). CDR1 and CDR2 from the germline V gene are SGHRS and YFSETQ. V shed 4 bases and J shed 3 bases, with 14 bases lying between them. The length of the CDR3 is 14 residues. The CDR3 here is CASSGTAGSYEQYF. In DNA, the CDR3 is TGCGCCAGCAGCGGGACCGCCGGGAGCTACGAGCAGTACTTC.

This clone was counted only a few times. The chain combines TRBV7-9 with TRBJ2-3, with 11 positions matching TRBD2. CDR3 length: 16 amino acids. CDR1 and CDR2 from the germline V gene are SEHNR and FQNEAQ (reference sequence). V lost 4 bases to trimming and J lost 5 bases; unmatched junction nucleotides: 8. CDR3 nucleotide sequence: TGTGCCAGCAGCTCGGGGACTAGCGGAAGAGGAGATACGCAGTATTTT. Translating gives CASSSGTSGRGDTQYF. Together with reference TRBV7-9 and TRBJ2-3, the CDR3 gives the full variable domain: DTGVSQNPRHKITKRGQNVTFRCDPISEHNRLYWYRQTLGQGPEFLTYFQNEAQLEKSRLLSDRFSAERPKGSFSTLEIQRTEQGDSAMYLCASSSGTSGRGDTQYFGPGTRLTVL.

The chain has TRBV9 and TRBJ2-1; TRBD2 matches 10 bases. The germline V gene has CDR1 SGDLS and CDR2 YYNGEE. V was clipped by 0 bases and J by 10 bases; unmatched bases: 10. This CDR3 has 16 residues. CDR3 nucleotides: TGTGCCAGCAGCGTAGGGGCTAGCGGGAGTCCTGGCGAGCAGTTCTTC. Translation gives CASSVGASGSPGEQFF.

This chain links TRBV5-6 with TRBJ2-3, with 7 bases lining up with TRBD1. CDR1 and CDR2 from the germline V gene are SGHDT and YYEEEE. The CDR3 totals 16 residues. V shed 3 bases and J 0 bases; nucleotides not matched to a gene: 7. The CDR3 spells CASSSKHRGSTDTQYF. CDR3 bases: TGTGCCAGCAGCTCGAAACACAGGGGAAGCACAGATACGCAGTATTTT.